This TCR beta chain originates from a study of blood T cell repertoires in COVID-19. This CDR3 has 14 residues. Germline CDR1 and CDR2: MNHEY and SMNVEV (reference sequence). V shed 8 bases and J 7 bases; nucleotides not matched to a gene: 9. Original handling: Scientists estimated how many nucleated cells there were by amplifying reference gene primers. The repertoire was sequenced with immunoSEQ multiplex PCR; TCRdb's copy has only in-frame clones and lacks some. D and trimming were read from the DNA, whereas the V and J calls and clone size are those reported in that table. In the table there are roughly 99,000 clones, 79% of which are singletons.

The clonotype originates from an elderly woman with active or convalescent COVID-19. The J gene is TRBJ1-2, the V gene TRBV27, with 11 bases lining up with TRBD1. Material for sequencing was peripheral blood. The DNA for the CDR3 is TGTGCCAGCCGCAGGACAGGGGGCGTTGCTGGCTACACCTTC. Translation: CASRRTGGVAGYTF.